The 22 T cell receptor beta chains in this list originate from one sample, sequenced in a study of blood T cell repertoires in COVID-19. Assay used: immunoSEQ multiplex PCR; TCRdb lists only in-frame clones, some missing. This table has around 150,000 clones, roughly 87% appearing once. Sequencing input: peripheral blood. Source of these receptors: a woman aged 60-70 years with active or convalescent COVID-19.

As concerns this clone: The sample has other DNA sequences that encode this CDR3 too. In DNA, the CDR3 is TGCGCCAGCAGCCAAGGGGGGGGAACTAATGAAAAACTGTTTTTT. It yields the protein CASSQGGGTNEKLFF. This rearrangement joins TRBV4-3 to TRBJ1-4, with D tentatively TRBD1 (5 bases). Germline V gene data show CDR1 as LGHNA and CDR2 as YSLEER. The V and J ends lost 1 base and 1 base respectively, with 7 bases between them. The CDR3 spans 15 residues.

This clone is a singleton in its sample. J is TRBJ2-3 and V is TRBV10-1, with 8 nucleotides matching TRBD2. The V gene's germline CDR1 is WNHNN and CDR2 SYGVQD (reference sequence). After removal of 3 bases from V and 4 bases from J, the junction contained 6 bases not matched to a gene. CDR3 size: 15 residues. The CDR3 nucleotides are TGCGCCAGCAGTGATTTGCGGGGGGCAGCAGATACGCAGTATTTT. Translated: CASSDLRGAADTQYF.

The rearrangement uses TRBV12-3 or TRBV12-4 and TRBJ1-1, with TRBD1 as a possible D gene (5 bases). The V and J ends lost 4 bases and 1 base respectively, with 7 bases between them. The CDR3 has 13 amino acids. CDR3 nucleotide sequence: TGTGCCAGCAGTTCGGGGGAGAACACTGAAGCTTTCTTT. It yields the protein CASSSGENTEAFF.

The V gene is TRBV7-2, the J gene TRBJ1-3; D gene ambiguous. V was trimmed by 0 bases and J by 3 bases, leaving 15 bases between them. The germline V gene encodes CDR1 SGHTA and CDR2 FQGNSA. The CDR3 has 17 residues. The CDR3 sequence is CASSLAPIDSGGNTIYF. The CDR3 DNA reads as TGTGCCAGCAGCTTAGCACCTATCGATAGTGGTGGAAACACCATATATTTT.

The chain is built from TRBV5-4 and TRBJ2-3; D is possibly TRBD2 (7 bases). CDR3 length: 15 residues. Germline loops: CDR1 SGHNT, CDR2 YYREEE (reference sequence). V lost 5 bases, J lost 3 bases, and 16 bases lay in between. The CDR3 spells CASSLEGGRTDTQYF. The CDR3 DNA sequence: TGTGCCAGCAGTCTCGAGGGGGGGCGAACAGATACGCAGTATTTT.

V is TRBV4-3 and J is TRBJ2-5; tentative D call: TRBD2 (7 bases). Germline V gene data show CDR1 as LGHNA and CDR2 as YSLEER. The V and J ends lost 1 base and 2 bases respectively, with 11 bases between them. The length of the CDR3 is 15 residues. CDR3 sequence: CASSQGRGGQETQYF. The CDR3 DNA follows: TGCGCCAGCAGCCAAGGGAGGGGGGGGCAAGAGACCCAGTACTTC.

The chain uses TRBV9 and TRBJ1-2; 7 bases align to TRBD1. V lost 0 bases and J lost 0; bases outside the gene matches: 5. Germline V CDR1 and CDR2: SGDLS, YYNGEE. The CDR3 contains 16 residues. CDR3 loop: CASSVADRVANYGYTF. The CDR3 DNA reads TGTGCCAGCAGCGTAGCAGACAGGGTAGCTAACTATGGCTACACCTTC. The whole variable domain, remainder taken from reference TRBV9 and TRBJ1-2, is DSGVTQTPKHLITATGQRVTLRCSPRSGDLSVYWYQQSLDQGLQFLIQYYNGEERAKGNILERFSAQQFPDLHSELNLSSLELGDSALYFCASSVADRVANYGYTFGSGTRLTVV.

The chain has TRBV10-3 and TRBJ1-1, with 7 bases lining up with TRBD1. The CDR3 extends over 15 amino acids. V was pared by 3 bases and J by 0 bases, with 4 bases of the junction left unmatched. Per the germline V gene, CDR1 is ENHRY and CDR2 is SYGVKD. The DNA for the CDR3 is TGTGCCATCAGTGACTCGGGACAGATGAACACTGAAGCTTTCTTT. Its protein is CAISDSGQMNTEAFF.

This clone showed up just once. The gene calls are TRBV4-3 and TRBJ2-3; unclear D gene. The ends were cut back, 6 bases at V and 4 bases at J, with 20 bases in the middle. This CDR3 is 16 amino acids long. Germline lookup yields CDR1 LGHNA and CDR2 YSLEER. The CDR3 loop is CASRNTLTAVADTQYF. The CDR3 bases are TGCGCCAGCAGAAACACACTAACGGCAGTCGCAGATACGCAGTATTTT.

The chain couples TRBV6-2 or TRBV6-3 to TRBJ2-5; TRBD2 matches 9 bases. From germline, CDR1 is MNHEY and CDR2 SVGEGT. J gave up 3 bases and V 5 bases, and 7 bases lay outside the gene matches. The CDR3 consists of 15 residues. Written as DNA, the CDR3 is TGTGCCAGCAGTCCCTGGGCTAGCGGGGAAGAGACCCAGTACTTC. The encoded protein is CASSPWASGEETQYF.

This clone came up once. This chain joins TRBV19 and TRBJ1-5, with TRBD1 identical over 8 bases. Germline V lookup: CDR1 LNHDA, CDR2 SQIVND (reference sequence). With V trimmed by 7 bases and J by 1 base, 12 bases remained unmatched. The CDR3 consists of 17 residues. The CDR3 loop is CASNPGQGRWSNQPQHF. CDR3 sequence (DNA): TGTGCCAGTAATCCCGGACAGGGAAGATGGAGCAATCAGCCCCAGCATTTT.

The chain carries TRBV7-9 and TRBJ1-6; D is unresolved. Germline CDR1 SEHNR, CDR2 FQNEAQ (reference sequence). The length of the CDR3 is 15 residues. V lost 0 bases to trimming and J lost 8 bases, with 11 bases between them. CDR3 DNA sequence: TGTGCCAGCAGCTTAGCCGGTACAGTGGATTCACCCCTCCACTTT. It is translated as CASSLAGTVDSPLHF.

This clone was seen a single time. The chain carries TRBV2 and TRBJ1-3; 7 bases fit TRBD1. The trim removed 7 bases at V and 3 bases at J, leaving 9 bases unmatched. The CDR3 totals 15 residues. The germline gives CDR1 SNHLY, CDR2 FYNNEI. The DNA of the CDR3 is TGTGCCAGCACTTCAGACAGGGCGCTTGGAAACACCATATATTTT. Protein: CASTSDRALGNTIYF.

The count of this clone is one. The chain employs TRBV6-5 and TRBJ2-5; 7 positions match TRBD1. Germline trimming cut 8 bases from V and 6 bases from J; bases unmatched to any gene: 9. Looked up from germline, CDR1 is MNHEY and CDR2 is SVGAGI. CDR3 length: 13 amino acids. DNA of the CDR3: TGTGCCAGCCCCAAACAGGGGTTACAGACCCAGTACTTC. It yields the protein CASPKQGLQTQYF.

The V call is TRBV11-2, the J call TRBJ1-2; D is uncertain. The CDR3 is made up of 13 amino acids. V was clipped by 3 bases and J by 1 base, with 6 bases between them. Germline V gene sequence: CDR1 SGHAT, CDR2 FQNNGV. This CDR3 is CASSFGLNYGYTF. In DNA form, the CDR3 reads TGTGCCAGCAGCTTCGGACTTAACTATGGCTACACCTTC.

This CDR3 reads CASSLEGNAQYF. CDR3 DNA sequence: TGTGCCAGCAGCTTGGAGGGAAATGCGCAGTATTTT. This chain connects TRBV7-9 to TRBJ2-3, with D perhaps matching TRBD2 (6 bases). Trimming pared 3 bases from V and 10 bases from J, leaving 11 bases between. The V gene's germline CDR1 is SEHNR and CDR2 FQNEAQ (reference sequence). The CDR3 is 12 amino acids. Combining the CDR3 with reference TRBV7-9 and TRBJ2-3 gives the whole variable domain DTGVSQNPRHKITKRGQNVTFRCDPISEHNRLYWYRQTLGQGPEFLTYFQNEAQLEKSRLLSDRFSAERPKGSFSTLEIQRTEQGDSAMYLCASSLEGNAQYFGPGTRLTVL.

This sequence joins TRBV9 and TRBJ1-1, with D possibly matching TRBD1 (5 bases). The CDR3 length is 19 residues. Between the trimmed V and J ends, which lost 0 bases and 2 bases, there was a span of 23 bases. CDR1 and CDR2 from the germline V gene are SGDLS and YYNGEE. CDR3 amino acids: CASSVGLWGGAQKNTEAFF. The CDR3 nucleotides are TGTGCCAGCAGCGTAGGTCTCTGGGGAGGGGCACAAAAAAACACTGAAGCTTTCTTT.

The J gene is TRBJ1-5, the V gene TRBV6-1; TRBD1 matches at 8 bases. The trim removed 2 bases at V and 7 bases at J, leaving 7 bases unmatched. CDR3 length equals 15 residues. Germline assignment: CDR1 MNHNS and CDR2 SASEGT. CDR3 coding DNA: TGTGCCAGCAGTGAACCTTGGACAGGGAGGCAGCCCCAGCATTTT. Its translation: CASSEPWTGRQPQHF.

The chain links TRBV11-2 to TRBJ2-5, with D possibly matching TRBD1 (6 bases). CDR3 length: 15 amino acids. V gave up 4 bases and J gave up 2 bases, with 14 bases separating them. Germline CDR1 SGHAT, CDR2 FQNNGV. The CDR3: CASSSGQFGQETQYF. Here the CDR3 DNA reads TGTGCCAGCAGCTCAGGACAGTTTGGGCAAGAGACCCAGTACTTC. The whole variable domain, filled in from reference TRBV11-2 and TRBJ2-5, reads EAGVAQSPRYKIIEKRQSVAFWCNPISGHATLYWYQQILGQGPKLLIQFQNNGVVDDSQLPKDRFSAERLKGVDSTLKIQPAKLEDSAVYLCASSSGQFGQETQYFGPGTRLLVL.

CDR3 protein: CASSVATGSSYEQYF. In DNA, the CDR3 is TGTGCCAGCAGCGTAGCTACAGGGAGCTCCTACGAGCAGTACTTC. J is TRBJ2-7 and V is TRBV9, with D tentatively TRBD1 (6 bases). V dropped 0 bases and J dropped 0 bases, with 10 bases sitting between them. CDR1 and CDR2 (germline): SGDLS, YYNGEE. This CDR3 comprises 15 residues.

The chain employs TRBV19 and TRBJ1-1; a possible D gene is TRBD1 (5 bases). The V end lost 3 bases, the J end lost 0 bases, and 8 bases lay between the germline ends. CDR3 length: 14 amino acids. The germline CDR1 and CDR2 sequences are LNHDA and SQIVND (reference sequence). The CDR3 nucleotides are TGTGCCAGTAGTATTTCCAGGGTGAACACTGAAGCTTTCTTT. It encodes CASSISRVNTEAFF.

The chain links TRBV2 to TRBJ2-7; D gene unclear. Germline V gene lookup returns CDR1 SNHLY and CDR2 FYNNEI. CDR3 length equals 11 residues. V was shortened by 5 bases and J by 6 bases, with 8 bases between the two germline ends. The CDR3 DNA is TGTGCCAGCAGTAAGTGGAGCGAGCAGTACTTC. Encoded protein: CASSKWSEQYF.